This T cell receptor beta chain comes out of a study of blood T cell repertoires in COVID-19. As for the study in general: The analysed material was cDNA or gDNA that came from T cells, B-cell-depleted T cells, or PBMCs.

Profiled with immunoSEQ multiplex PCR; TCRdb holds only in-frame clones, not every one. In the table there are about 34,000 clones, 75% to 95% of which are singletons. In this sample, this clone turned up a few times. This same CDR3 is encoded by further DNA sequences in the sample. Germline V lookup: CDR1 SGHTA, CDR2 FQGTGA. V shed 5 bases, J shed 4 bases, and the junction held 2 bases outside the gene matches. The CDR3 sequence is 15 residues long. The specimen was peripheral blood. This chain uses TRBV7-3 with TRBJ2-2; 12 bases are a match to TRBD2. The TCR originated in a woman aged 80 or older with acute or convalescent COVID-19. The CDR3 here is CASSLGLAGTGELFF. Here the CDR3 DNA reads TGTGCCAGCAGCCTGGGACTAGCGGGCACCGGGGAGCTGTTTTTT.